Shown below are 4 T cell receptor beta chains from a single sample sequenced in a study of neurological immune-mediated disorders. TCRdb called the 5' RACE reads again in MiXCR, with one record for every CDR3 protein. The sample consists of over 45,000 distinct CDR3 sequences, 3% to 3.5% of them appearing once. Input material: PBMCs. The receptors come from a man in his forties or fifties with multiple sclerosis.

This clonotype was counted between two and nine times. With a much larger clone just one base away, this may be a read error. In nucleotides, the CDR3 is TGTGCCAGCAGTTTGATCGTTCCCCAAAGCAATCAGCCCCAGCATTTT. This encodes CASSLIVPQSNQPQHF. The chain combines TRBV28 with TRBJ1-5; D uncertain. Trimming took 3 bases from V and 1 from J, leaving 13 bases between them. The CDR3 totals 16 residues. Per germline, CDR1 MDHEN and CDR2 SYDVKM.

This clonotype was seen repeatedly, ten times or more. This sequence joins TRBV3-1 and TRBJ2-3; D remains ambiguous. Trimming stripped 4 bases from V and 0 bases from J, with 8 bases between. Germline-derived CDR1 and CDR2 are LGHDT and YNNKEL (reference sequence). The CDR3 is 14 residues long. For the CDR3, the DNA is TGTGCCAGCAGCCGTACATCTAGCACAGATACGCAGTATTTT. Translation: CASSRTSSTDTQYF.

About this clonotype itself: At one end the junction does not follow the germline gene, possibly because of a read error. The gene calls are TRBV28 and TRBJ1-5; no clear D gene. This CDR3 is built from 13 residues. In germline, CDR1 is MDHEN, CDR2 SYDVKM. Here the CDR3 DNA reads TGTGCCAGCAGTGTAGGTAGCAATCAGCCCCAGAATTTT. As protein: CASSVGSNQPQNF.

Many counts were recorded for this clonotype. The rearrangement joins TRBV20-1 to TRBJ2-7; TRBD1 might be the D (5 bases). The CDR3 sequence is 14 residues long. Trimming pared 4 bases from V and 0 bases from J, leaving 13 bases between. Germline CDR1 and CDR2: DFQATT and SNEGSKA (reference sequence). In DNA, the CDR3 is TGCAGTGCTATCAGGGAAGCCCGCTCCTACGAGCAGTACTTC. Residues: CSAIREARSYEQYF.